A selection of T cell receptor beta chains follows, all from one sample in a study of blood T cell repertoires in COVID-19. TCRdb keeps only in-frame clones here, not all; method: immunoSEQ multiplex PCR. The table shows roughly 200,000 clones, with 80% to 90% occurring only once. Material: peripheral blood. All receptors come from a man aged 60 to 75 who had recovered from COVID-19. Both conserved end residues are part of each CDR3.

TRBV19 | CASSPMGGFYEQYF
TRBV9 | CASSVGLELYNEQFF
TRBV11-2 | CASSFPTANTEAFF
TRBV4-3 | CASSLGSVNTEAFF
TRBV19 | CASSLGGGSHQETQYF
TRBV27 | CASSPQALPNQPQHF
TRBV18 | CASSPPAVGGEQYF
TRBV7-3 | CASSADRAQGYTF
TRBV7-2 | CASSYHRDPSYNEQFF
TRBV23-1 | CASSHTAGGPHEQYF
TRBV5-1 | CASSLQGGQGNWNTEAFF
TRBV7-2 | CASSLGGGQPQHF
TRBV15 | CATHGTHYGYTF
TRBV20-1 | CSASSPTGRGYEQYF
TRBV7-2 | CASSRTSGRGLHNEQFF
TRBV15 | CATSGQGYEQYF
TRBV6-2/TRBV6-3 | CASSQVNYGYTF
TRBV4-1 | CASSQAPAGAETQYF
TRBV9 | CASGRSGGNQPQHF
TRBV7-2 | CASSPGTSRVKTQYF
TRBV19 | CASSLGGKNEKLFF
TRBV27 | CASSQDKQGSPLHF
TRBV19 | CASSIDTRGGQFF
TRBV5-4 | CASSRGPAYGNTIYF
TRBV7-9 | CASTPVGGGELFF
TRBV7-9 | CASSSTGGETEAFF
TRBV27 | CASSNIDRADQPQHF
TRBV5-6 | CASSRDRNPAGELFF
TRBV2 | CASRDGTPNTGELFF
TRBV7-8 | CASSLVRQGPYEQYF
TRBV5-1 | CASSLELAEQFF
TRBV18 | CASSPYAAGQGNEKLFF
TRBV5-1 | CASSFNAGIQETQYF
TRBV7-2 | CASSLSQGGNEQFF
TRBV4-3 | CASSQDAGTSGYTF
TRBV15 | CATSRQRQGAMNTQYF
TRBV6-5 | CASKQGVLNEKLFF
TRBV6-1 | CASSEALDRVPRNQPQHF
TRBV5-6 | CASSSLGLAGGGQFF
TRBV28 | CASPPTGGFTEAFF
TRBV11-3 | CASSLDQGGTVVNNEQFF
TRBV2 | CASSELAAYNEQFF
TRBV6-5 | CASRREITSTDTQYF
TRBV6-1 | CASSEWGDYDTGELFF
TRBV15 | CATSPGRTEAFF
TRBV5-4 | CASSSSYSYEQYF
TRBV5-1 | CASSLGGAGSTEAFF
TRBV7-2 | CASSLEPYGSGLSGYTF
TRBV7-3 | CASSSYNSNTGELFF
TRBV5-4 | CASSSLDREPYGYTF
TRBV5-1 | CASSLGAGGSTEAFF
TRBV2 | CASSVGQGSSGANVLTF
TRBV3-1/TRBV3-2 | CASSQGAGGGNEQFF
TRBV5-8 | CASRRRTAGQPQHF
TRBV2 | CASSEGGGKEYEQYF
TRBV28 | CASSRWNQPQHF
TRBV6-1 | CASSEPQGRNEQYF
TRBV4-2 | CASSQDPRDRGISTGELFF